This T cell receptor beta chain appears in the sequencing data of a study of blood T cell repertoires in COVID-19. Per germline, CDR1 LNHDA and CDR2 SQIVND (reference sequence). This CDR3 is 16 amino acids long. V gave up 6 bases and J gave up 0 bases, with 17 bases separating them. Original processing notes: Scientists estimated how many nucleated cells there were by amplifying reference gene primers. Data came from immunoSEQ multiplex PCR; TCRdb stores just in-frame clones and leaves some out. The DNA gave D and trimming, while V, J and clone size come from that table. Of 250,000 or so clones in the sample, around 90% were seen once.

The chain couples TRBV19 to TRBJ1-1; no reliable D call. The specimen sequenced was peripheral blood. This clonotype was sampled from a woman between 55 and 75 years old with COVID-19, enrolled during active disease. CDR3 residues: CASSPQEGVMNTEAFF. The CDR3 DNA reads as TGTGCCAGTAGCCCCCAGGAGGGCGTCATGAACACTGAAGCTTTCTTT.